This entry concerns a single T cell receptor (beta chain). Its antigen is not identified. Germline assignment: CDR1 LGHNA and CDR2 YNFKEQ. The CDR3 covers 15 residues. V was clipped by 3 bases and J by 4 bases; unmatched bases: 3. These data belong to a study of T cells in narcolepsy. General observations from the study: HCRT-specific and TRIB2-specific autoreactive clonotypes appeared among same-patient CSF and blood CD4+ clonotypes.

This table comes from immunoSEQ multiplex PCR, and its TCRdb copy is limited to in-frame clones, with some not included. The sample lists 18,000 or so clones, 85% to 90% occurring once. V and J are TRBV4-2 and TRBJ2-5; 12 bases fit TRBD2. Sequenced input: memory (CD45RA-) CD4+ T cells from blood. The source is a human donor in good health. This chain's CDR3 is CASSHGLAGIETQYF. CDR3 DNA sequence: TGTGCCAGCAGCCATGGACTAGCGGGGATAGAGACCCAGTACTTC.